The entry below gives a single T cell receptor beta chain sequence along with its context. Its specificity is unknown. Tens of thousands of T cell genomes, or approximately 200 ng DNA, went into the sorted-subset replicate PCRs. The repertoire was sequenced with immunoSEQ multiplex PCR; TCRdb's copy has only in-frame clones and lacks some. The data contain 2 million to 2.5 million clones, around 90% of them seen just once; the ten biggest clones take up 0.3% to 0.45%. The CDR3 is made up of 15 amino acids. With V trimmed by 2 bases and J by 0 bases, 5 bases remained unmatched. CDR1 and CDR2 (germline): SGHRS, YFSETQ. The data were obtained in a study of shared clonotypes between healthy human individuals. Points from the study as a whole: Inspection by rarefaction showed sorted-subset sequencing to be incomplete despite large depth.

V and J are TRBV5-1 and TRBJ2-7; 7 positions agree with TRBD1. The TCR comes from a man between 18 and 35 years old in good health. Some clones in this sample may be carry-over from other donors' samples. Sequencing was performed on naive CD4+ T cells from PBMCs. This sample's subset: CD45RA+ positively selected. The CDR3 protein is CASSLKGQSSYEQYF. The CDR3 DNA follows: TGCGCCAGCAGCTTAAAGGGACAGAGCTCCTACGAGCAGTACTTC.